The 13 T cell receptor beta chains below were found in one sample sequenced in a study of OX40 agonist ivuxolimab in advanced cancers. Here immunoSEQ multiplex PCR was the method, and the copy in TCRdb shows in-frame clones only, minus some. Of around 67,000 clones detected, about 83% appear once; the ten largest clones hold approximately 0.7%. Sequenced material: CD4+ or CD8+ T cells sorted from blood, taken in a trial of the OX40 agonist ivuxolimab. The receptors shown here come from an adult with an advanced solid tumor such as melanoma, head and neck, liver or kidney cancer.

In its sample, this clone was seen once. The CDR3 coding sequence is TGTGCCAGCAGTAAACGACAGGGAGTATTTCCCTACGAGCAGTACTTC. Protein: CASSKRQGVFPYEQYF. The rearrangement links TRBV27 to TRBJ2-7; 7 nucleotides line up with TRBD1. CDR1 and CDR2 (germline): MNHEY, SMNVEV (reference sequence). The CDR3 is 16 amino acids. Losses at the gene ends were 5 bases for V and 2 bases for J; bases not matched to a gene: 12.

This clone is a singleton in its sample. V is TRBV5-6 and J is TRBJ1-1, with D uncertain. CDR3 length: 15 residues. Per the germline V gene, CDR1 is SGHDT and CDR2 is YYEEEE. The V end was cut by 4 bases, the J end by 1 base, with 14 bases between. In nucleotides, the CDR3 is TGTGCCAGCAGCGCGGATGAACGTTGGAACACTGAAGCTTTCTTT. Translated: CASSADERWNTEAFF.

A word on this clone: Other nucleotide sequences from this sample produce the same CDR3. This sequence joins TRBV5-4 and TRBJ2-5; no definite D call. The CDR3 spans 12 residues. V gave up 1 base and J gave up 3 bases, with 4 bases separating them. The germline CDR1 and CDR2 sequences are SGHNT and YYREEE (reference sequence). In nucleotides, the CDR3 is TGTGCCAGCAGCTTGCCCAAAGAGACCCAGTACTTC. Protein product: CASSLPKETQYF.

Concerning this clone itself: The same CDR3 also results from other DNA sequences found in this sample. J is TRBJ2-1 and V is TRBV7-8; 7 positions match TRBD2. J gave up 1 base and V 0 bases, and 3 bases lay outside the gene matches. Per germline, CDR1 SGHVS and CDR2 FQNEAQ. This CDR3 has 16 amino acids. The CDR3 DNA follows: TGTGCCAGCAGCTTAGCGGGAGGGCCGTCCTACAATGAGCAGTTCTTC. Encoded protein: CASSLAGGPSYNEQFF. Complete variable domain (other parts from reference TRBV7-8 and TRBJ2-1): GAGVSQSPRYKVAKRGQDVALRCDPISGHVSLFWYQQALGQGPEFLTYFQNEAQLDKSGLPSDRFFAERPEGSVSTLKIQRTQQEDSAVYLCASSLAGGPSYNEQFFGPGTRLTVL.

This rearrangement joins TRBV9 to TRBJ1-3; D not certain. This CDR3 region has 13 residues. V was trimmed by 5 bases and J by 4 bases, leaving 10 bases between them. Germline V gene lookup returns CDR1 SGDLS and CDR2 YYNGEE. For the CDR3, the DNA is TGTGCCAGCAGTGGCCCGCCCGGAAACACCATATATTTT. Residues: CASSGPPGNTIYF. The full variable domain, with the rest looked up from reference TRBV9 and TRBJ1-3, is DSGVTQTPKHLITATGQRVTLRCSPRSGDLSVYWYQQSLDQGLQFLIQYYNGEERAKGNILERFSAQQFPDLHSELNLSSLELGDSALYFCASSGPPGNTIYFGEGSWLTVV.

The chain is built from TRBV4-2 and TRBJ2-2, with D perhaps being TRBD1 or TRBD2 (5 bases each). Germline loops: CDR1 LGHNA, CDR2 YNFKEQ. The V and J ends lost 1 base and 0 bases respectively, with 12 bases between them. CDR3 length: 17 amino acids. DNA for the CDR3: TGTGCCAGCAGCCAAGGACGGGACGGAGCGAACACCGGGGAGCTGTTTTTT. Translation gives CASSQGRDGANTGELFF.

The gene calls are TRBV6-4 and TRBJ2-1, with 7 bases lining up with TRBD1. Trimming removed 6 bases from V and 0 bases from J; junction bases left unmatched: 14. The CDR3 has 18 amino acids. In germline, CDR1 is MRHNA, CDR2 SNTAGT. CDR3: CASRSTGRRPSSYNEQFF. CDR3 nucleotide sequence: TGTGCCAGCAGGTCGACAGGGCGCCGACCAAGCTCCTACAATGAGCAGTTCTTC.

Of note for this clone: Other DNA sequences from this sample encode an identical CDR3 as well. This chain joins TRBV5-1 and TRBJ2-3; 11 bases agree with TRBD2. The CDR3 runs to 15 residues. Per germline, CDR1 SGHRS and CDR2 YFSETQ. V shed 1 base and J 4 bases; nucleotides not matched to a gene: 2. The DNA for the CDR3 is TGCGCCAGCAGCTTGAGACTAGCGGGGCCAGATACGCAGTATTTT. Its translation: CASSLRLAGPDTQYF.

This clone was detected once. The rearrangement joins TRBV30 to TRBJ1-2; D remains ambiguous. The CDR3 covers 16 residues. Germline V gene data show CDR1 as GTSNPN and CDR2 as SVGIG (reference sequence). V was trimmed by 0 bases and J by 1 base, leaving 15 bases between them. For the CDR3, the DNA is TGTGCCTGGAGTGTACACGGGATACCCATTAACTATGGCTACACCTTC. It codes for CAWSVHGIPINYGYTF.

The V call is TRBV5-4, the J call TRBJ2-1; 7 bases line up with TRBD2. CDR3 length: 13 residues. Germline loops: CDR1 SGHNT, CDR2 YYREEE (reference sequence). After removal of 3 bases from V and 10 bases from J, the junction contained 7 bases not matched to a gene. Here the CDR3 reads CASSSPVGGEQFF. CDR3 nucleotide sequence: TGTGCCAGCAGCTCGCCGGTGGGGGGGGAGCAGTTCTTC.

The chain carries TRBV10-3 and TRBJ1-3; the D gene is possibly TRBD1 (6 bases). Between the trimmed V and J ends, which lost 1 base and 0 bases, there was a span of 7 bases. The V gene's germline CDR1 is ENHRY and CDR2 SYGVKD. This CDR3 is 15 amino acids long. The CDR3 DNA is TGTGCCATCAGTGAGTTAGGGGGCTCTGGAAACACCATATATTTT. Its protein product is CAISELGGSGNTIYF.

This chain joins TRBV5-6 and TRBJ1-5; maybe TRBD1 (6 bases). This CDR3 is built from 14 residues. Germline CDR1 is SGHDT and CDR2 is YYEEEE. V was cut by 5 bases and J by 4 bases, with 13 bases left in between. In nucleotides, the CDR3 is TGTGCCAGCAGTTACGGACAGCGAAATCAGCCCCAGCATTTT. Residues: CASSYGQRNQPQHF.

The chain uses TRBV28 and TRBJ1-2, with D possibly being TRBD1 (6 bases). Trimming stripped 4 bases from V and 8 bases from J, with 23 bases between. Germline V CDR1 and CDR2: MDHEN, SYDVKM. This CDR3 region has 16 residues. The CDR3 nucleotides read TGTGCCAGCAGTTATTTTAATCAGGGGACTCGGTACGGCTACACCTTC. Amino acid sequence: CASSYFNQGTRYGYTF.